The T cell receptor beta chain described here comes from a study of T cell responses to AZD1222 COVID-19 vaccine. Using immunoSEQ multiplex PCR, the repertoire was profiled, and TCRdb retains in-frame clones only, with some absent. Of some 92,000 clones detected, roughly nine tenths appear once; the ten largest clones hold 7.5%. The CDR3 length is 16 residues. V was clipped by 6 bases and J by 2 bases, with 19 bases between them. Germline lookup yields CDR1 SGHTA and CDR2 FQGTGA. J is TRBJ1-1 and V is TRBV7-3; a possible D gene is TRBD1 (6 bases). The TCR was taken from an adult in good health. The sample here was peripheral blood, taken on day 0 of AZD1222 vaccination. Written as DNA, the CDR3 is TGTGCCAGCAGTTCAAAGGGGGGACGGTTTAACACTGAAGCTTTCTTT. Translation gives CASSSKGGRFNTEAFF.